The present TCR beta chain was sequenced within a study of blood T cell repertoires in COVID-19 (dated by TCRdb to 2018 to 2021). At the level of the whole study: Collaborator samples came from the United States, Italy and Spain and covered acute and convalescent phases of COVID-19. The prospective study material was composed of cDNA or gDNA derived from T cells, B-cell-depleted T cells, or PBMCs. Deeply sampled blood TCRbeta repertoires from subjects exposed to, actively infected with, or recovered from COVID-19 were included in the dataset. The repertoires were made available in a free public database intended to serve as a resource for research on the immune response to SARS-CoV-2. Samples came from the ongoing ImmuneRACE study (first 160 participants) plus 1,254 subjects from 6 global collaborators. The sample metadata nearly always contained a de-identified subject ID, COVID-19 status, age in years and sex. Where available, HLA class I and class II types were obtained from metadata supplied by the sample provider rather than from assay-based typing. The paper's findings and limits, for the study overall: The quantity of clinical and demographic metadata differed by source and by participant and was supplied without curation.

TCRbeta CDR3 regions were amplified from genomic DNA by means of the immunoSEQ Assay, a bias-controlled multiplex PCR. The study's processing was this. The number of nucleated cells in each sample was estimated from the amplification of reference gene primers within the assay. Sequence reads were collapsed and filtered to measure the absolute abundance of every unique TCRbeta CDR3 rearrangement. Productive Simpson clonality was computed per sample as the square root of Simpson's diversity index over productive rearrangements. The source is immuneACCESS, and TCRdb retained only in-frame sequences with V and J called. Part of the clones is not carried over; for the studies checked, unresolved V genes explain less than half of this, and the remainder is unexplained. The DNA was the basis for D and trimming; V, J and clone size are from that table. Recorded for this sample are 200,000 to 250,000 clones; approximately 84% of them occurred a single time. The ten largest clonotypes hold 0.85% to 1% of the sample.

Collaborating institutions collected whole blood in K2EDTA tubes following their own protocols. For TCRbeta analysis, collaborators shipped samples as frozen whole blood, isolated PBMCs, or DNA extracted from either of those sample types. Concerning this clone itself: This clone's antigen is unknown. One base away there is no much larger clone; base qualities are not given.

The CDR3, from cysteine to phenylalanine, totals 13 residues. Only the CDR3 region is kept as DNA, spanning 39 bases read in frame from base 1. Deletion took 9 bases off V and 2 bases off J, with a span of 14 bases between the germline ends. For CDR1 and CDR2, the germline V gene lists MNHEY and SVGAGI. Sequences were obtained from peripheral blood. The chain uses TRBV6-5 and TRBJ2-7, with no D gene named confidently. The clonotype originates from a man aged 35-49 years with acute or convalescent COVID-19. The DNA reads TGTGCCAGTATTAAAGATGAGACCTACGAGCAGTACTTC. It translates as CASIKDETYEQYF.